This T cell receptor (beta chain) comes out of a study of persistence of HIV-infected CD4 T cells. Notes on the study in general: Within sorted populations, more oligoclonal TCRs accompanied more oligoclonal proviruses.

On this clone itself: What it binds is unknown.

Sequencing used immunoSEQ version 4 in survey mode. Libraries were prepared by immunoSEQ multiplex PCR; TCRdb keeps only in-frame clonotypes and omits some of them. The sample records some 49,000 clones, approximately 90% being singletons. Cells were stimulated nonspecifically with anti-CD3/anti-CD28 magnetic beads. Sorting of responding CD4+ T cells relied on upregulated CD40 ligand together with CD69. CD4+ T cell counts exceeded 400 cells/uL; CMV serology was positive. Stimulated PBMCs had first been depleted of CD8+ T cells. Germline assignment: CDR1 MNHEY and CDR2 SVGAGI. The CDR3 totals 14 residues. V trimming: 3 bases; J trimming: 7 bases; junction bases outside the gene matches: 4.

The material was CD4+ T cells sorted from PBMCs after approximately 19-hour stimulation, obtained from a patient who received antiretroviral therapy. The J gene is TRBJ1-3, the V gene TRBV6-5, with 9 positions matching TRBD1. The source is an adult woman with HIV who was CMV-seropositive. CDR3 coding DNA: TGTGCCAGCAGTTATTCCGGGACAGGGAACACCATATATTTT. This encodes CASSYSGTGNTIYF.